Below, one T cell receptor (beta chain) is given with its context. No antigen is known for it. Unique molecular identifiers were incorporated when the TCRbeta library was constructed. TCRdb passed the PCR reads through MiXCR, listing each CDR3 protein once. The sample carries 300,000 to 350,000 distinct CDR3 sequences, around 25% recorded once. The data originate from a study of T-cell reconstitution after alpha-beta-depleted transplantation in children. Study-wide points: High day-60 TCRbeta diversity in some patients came from surviving recipient T cells and thymic progenitors. From newly produced T cells came most of the T-cell counts and diversity one year after transplant. The origin of alpha-beta T cells about two months after transplant was reportedly several hundred expanded graft clones.

CDR1 is SGHRS, CDR2 YFSETQ, per germline. The CDR3 runs to 15 residues. V was pared by 0 bases and J by 7 bases, with 14 bases between. This receptor was obtained from a male patient between 10 and 17 years old who had a stem cell transplant for acute lymphoblastic leukemia, so the T cells may come from the graft donor. J is TRBJ2-1 and V is TRBV5-1; D is unresolved. Sequencing was performed on PBMCs, mostly from graft donor cells, taken 180 days after TCRalphabeta/CD19-depleted stem cell transplant. As DNA, the CDR3 is TGCGCCAGCAGCTTGGCTGCGGTTATGGGGAATGAGCAGTTCTTC. It is translated as CASSLAAVMGNEQFF.